These T cell receptor beta chains were read from a single sample in a study of CD8+CD57+ T cells in acquired aplastic anemia. A single record per CDR3 protein comes from TCRdb applying MiXCR to the reads. The sample includes around 190,000 distinct CDR3 sequences, 54% of them seen just once. The sample consisted of sorted CD4+, CD8+, or CD8+CD57+ T cells (not recorded which) from PBMCs. These receptors were collected from a human donor in good health, serving as a control. Both conserved end residues are part of each CDR3. Each record gives: D gene, clone size, V gene, CDR3 length, J gene, CDR3 DNA, CDR3 protein. D genes are given only for firm matches. For some rows the clone size is stated as once, few or many, or as a class when expanded; others skip it.

NA	few	TRBV7-2	13	TRBJ2-1	TGTGCCAGCAGCTCCAGGGGTGCTGAAGAGCAGTTCTTC	CASSSRGAEEQFF
TRBD1	few	TRBV5-1	14	TRBJ2-7	TGCGCCAGCAGCGGAACAGGGGCATCCTACGAGCAGTACTTC	CASSGTGASYEQYF
NA	few	TRBV24-1	11	TRBJ1-2	TGTGCCACCAGCCGTGACGGATTCTACACCTTC	CATSRDGFYTF
NA	NA	TRBV6-5	14	TRBJ2-7	TGTGCCAGCAGTTACTCCGACGGATCCTACGAGCAGTACTTC	CASSYSDGSYEQYF
NA	NA	TRBV6-1	15	TRBJ2-7	TGTGCCAGCAGTGAATTGTGGGGGAGCTCCTACGAGCAGTACTTC	CASSELWGSSYEQYF
TRBD1	few	TRBV29-1	17	TRBJ1-2	TGCGGCGTTGGTCCGGCGGGACAGGGGGCAATTTGGCATGGCTACACCTTC	CGVGPAGQGAIWHGYTF
NA	NA	TRBV7-6	15	TRBJ2-1	TGTACCAGCAGCTTAGGAGCAAGGGTTGGGAATGAGCAGTTCTTC	CTSSLGARVGNEQFF
NA	many	TRBV19	15	TRBJ2-7	TGTGCCAGTAGGGCGGTCGGGCAGGGCGCCTACGAGCAGTACTTC	CASRAVGQGAYEQYF
TRBD1	many	TRBV24-1	14	TRBJ1-5	TGTGCCACCAGTGACGACAGGGGCGGGCAGCCCCAGCATTTT	CATSDDRGGQPQHF
TRBD1	NA	TRBV29-1	13	TRBJ1-4	TGCAGCGCCCGGGACAGGGCAGGGGAAAAACTGTTTTTT	CSARDRAGEKLFF
NA	NA	TRBV30	14	TRBJ1-5	TGTGCCTGGAGTGTACAGGATAGCAATCAGCCCCAGCATTTT	CAWSVQDSNQPQHF
NA	NA	TRBV2	12	TRBJ2-7	TGTGCCAGCACCGGGACACCGAGAGAGCAGTACTTC	CASTGTPREQYF
TRBD1	many	TRBV5-8	17	TRBJ2-3	TGTGCCAGCAGCTTCTCTCCGGGACAGGGGGCTTCAGATACGCAGTATTTT	CASSFSPGQGASDTQYF
NA	NA	TRBV7-6	14	TRBJ2-2	TGTGCCAGCACCATACACCCTAACACCGGGGAGCTGTTTTTT	CASTIHPNTGELFF
NA	many	TRBV7-3	14	TRBJ2-2	TGTGCCAGCAGCTCCCCAGGGAACACCGGGGAGCTGTTTTTT	CASSSPGNTGELFF
NA	many	TRBV19	12	TRBJ2-1	TGTGCCAGTAGTTCCTCCGGCGGTGAGCAGTTCTTC	CASSSSGGEQFF
NA	NA	TRBV15	14	TRBJ2-7	TGTGCCACCAGCAGAGGGCAGGGCCCCCTCGGTCAGTACTTC	CATSRGQGPLGQYF
NA	many	TRBV19	18	TRBJ1-1	TGTGCCAGTAAGATTGGGCAGGTAGGGGCTGGGATTGACACTGAAGCTTTCTTT	CASKIGQVGAGIDTEAFF
NA	few	TRBV6-5	16	TRBJ2-4	TGTGCCAGCAGTTATGGCAGGGAAGTAGCCAAAAACATTCAGTACTTC	CASSYGREVAKNIQYF
NA	many	TRBV6-2/TRBV6-3	16	TRBJ2-7	TGTGCCAGCAGTTCCCCCTGGCGGGGGACATCCTACGAGCAGTACTTC	CASSSPWRGTSYEQYF
NA	NA	TRBV7-4	14	TRBJ1-6	TGTGCCAGCAGCTTACAGGGTATAGGGTCACCCCCCCGCTTT	CASSLQGIGSPPRF
NA	many	TRBV11-3	14	TRBJ1-6	TGTGCCAGCAGCTTAGGTGGAAATAATTCACCCCTCCACTTT	CASSLGGNNSPLHF
NA	NA	TRBV2	11	TRBJ2-3	TGTGCCAGCAGTGGACACACTGCGCAGTATTTT	CASSGHTAQYF
TRBD1	NA	TRBV9	16	TRBJ1-2	TGTGCCAGCAGCGTAGCCGACAGGGGGCACAGCTATGGCTACACCTTC	CASSVADRGHSYGYTF
NA	NA	TRBV10-2	14	TRBJ2-7	TGCGCCAGCAACGCCGGGACACCGTTCTACGAGCAGTACTTC	CASNAGTPFYEQYF
TRBD1	NA	TRBV20-1	16	TRBJ2-3	TGCAGTGCTAGCCCGGGACAGGGGGCCTTCACAGATACGCAGTATTTT	CSASPGQGAFTDTQYF
TRBD1	NA	TRBV5-1	16	TRBJ2-5	TGCGCCAGCAGCCAGGACAGGGCCCTCCTTGGGGAGACCCAGTACTTC	CASSQDRALLGETQYF
NA	NA	TRBV29-1	12	TRBJ1-2	TGCAGCGTTGGAGAGAGGGAGCATGGCTACACCTTC	CSVGEREHGYTF
NA	NA	TRBV2	13	TRBJ2-1	TGTGCCAGCAGGGATCCAGGACGCAATGAGCAGTTCTTC	CASRDPGRNEQFF
TRBD1	NA	TRBV20-1	15	TRBJ2-7	TGCAGTGCTAGAGATTGGGACAGGCCTGGGAACGAGCAGTACTTC	CSARDWDRPGNEQYF
NA	NA	TRBV7-2	16	TRBJ2-5	TGTGCCAGCAGCTTGTCCCCGGGTGGAGTTCAAGAGACCCAGTACTTC	CASSLSPGGVQETQYF
NA	many	TRBV28	12	TRBJ1-1	TGTGCCAGCAGTTCCCATTGGACTGAAGCTTTCTTT	CASSSHWTEAFF
TRBD2	many	TRBV4-2	19	TRBJ2-5	TGTGCCAGCAGCCAAACGCTTGGGACTAGCGGGACGTACCAAGAGACCCAGTACTTC	CASSQTLGTSGTYQETQYF
NA	NA	TRBV13	14	TRBJ2-1	TGTGCCAGCAATTTGGGGACCTCCTACAATGAGCAGTTCTTC	CASNLGTSYNEQFF
TRBD1	NA	TRBV7-2	15	TRBJ1-2	TGTGCCAGCAGCCCCCCTGAAGGGGGCAGGTATGGCTACACCTTC	CASSPPEGGRYGYTF
NA	NA	TRBV20-1	10	TRBJ1-2	TGCAGTGCTACAGCGGGGGACTACACCTTC	CSATAGDYTF
NA	many	TRBV7-6	15	TRBJ1-1	TGTGCCAGCAGCCACGGCGTTAGGGTGAACACTGAAGCTTTCTTT	CASSHGVRVNTEAFF
NA	many	TRBV7-3	13	TRBJ2-1	TGTGCCAGCAGCTTAAACGGCGGCAATGAGCAGTTCTTC	CASSLNGGNEQFF
NA	NA	TRBV29-1	15	TRBJ2-7	TGCAGCGTCGTGCCGCGGGACAGCCCTTCTTACGAGCAGTACTTC	CSVVPRDSPSYEQYF
NA	many	TRBV5-8	14	TRBJ2-5	TGTGCCAGCAGCTTGACCCAGTCGGGAGAGACCCAGTACTTC	CASSLTQSGETQYF
NA	NA	TRBV10-3	15	TRBJ2-1	TGTGCCATCAGGGACACGGGACAAGGGTACAATGAGCAGTTCTTC	CAIRDTGQGYNEQFF
NA	many	TRBV5-8	11	TRBJ2-3	TGTGCCAGCAGCTTTTACGATACGCAGTATTTT	CASSFYDTQYF
NA	NA	TRBV6-5	13	TRBJ2-7	TGTGCCAGCAGTAAAAGGACAGCCTACGAGCAGTACTTC	CASSKRTAYEQYF
TRBD1	NA	TRBV20-1	14	TRBJ2-6	TGCAGTGCTCCAACAGGGGCTGGGGCCAACGTCCTGACTTTC	CSAPTGAGANVLTF
NA	many	TRBV6-1	14	TRBJ2-1	TGTGCCAGCACCTATCTGGACTGGTACAATGAGCAGTTCTTC	CASTYLDWYNEQFF
NA	few	TRBV20-1	14	TRBJ2-5	TGCAGTGCTAGAGACCCACTAGGGCAGGAGACCCAGTACTTC	CSARDPLGQETQYF